This T cell receptor beta chain was identified in a study of T cell responses to AZD1222 COVID-19 vaccine. Study outcomes and limitations: The study sampled repertoires only after the peak T cell response. Seropositivity was recorded at baseline in only a handful of AZD1222 recipients. Regions 160-218 and 743-854 dominated among vaccine-associated CD4 TCRs spanning spike.

The V gene lost 0 bases and the J gene lost 2 bases, with 6 bases spanning the gap. This CDR3 comprises 14 residues. Germline V CDR1 and CDR2: SGHTA, FQGNSA. Only in-frame clones appear in the TCRdb table, and some are missing; sequencing was by immunoSEQ multiplex PCR. The table has tens of thousands of clones, around 90% seen once. This clone showed up just a few times. Its antigen is unidentified. The clonotype comes from an adult in good health. This chain connects TRBV7-2 to TRBJ2-3; D is unresolved. The sequences come from peripheral blood, collected on day 0 of MenACWY control vaccination. CDR3 amino acids: CASSLAAVTDTQYF. The CDR3 coding sequence is TGTGCCAGCAGCTTAGCTGCGGTCACAGATACGCAGTATTTT.